Below are 14 T cell receptor beta chains sequenced from a single sample in a study of shared clonotypes between healthy human individuals (dated by TCRdb to about 2020). Libraries were made using the immunoSEQ multiplex PCR assay. TCRdb's version of the immuneACCESS table is confined to in-frame rearrangements and falls short of the full clone set. An unresolved V gene accounts for under half of the shortfall where checked; the remainder is of unknown origin. The sample records a few million clones, around 93% of which are singletons. 0.3% to 0.45% of the sample lies in the top ten. Material for sequencing was naive CD4+ T cells from PBMCs. The cell subset or site label, read with the paper, signifies: CD45RA+ positively selected. These receptors all come from a man aged 18 to 35 in good health. Some clones in this sample may be carry-over from other donors' samples.

The chain combines TRBV21-1 with TRBJ2-4; TRBD1, the table's D call, was not compared with the DNA. TRBV21-1 is designated a pseudogene. CDR3 length equals 17 residues. CDR3 sequence: CASSSNRGLGAKNIQYF. The CDR3 bases are TGTGCCAGCAGCAGCAACAGGGGGCTAGGGGCCAAAAACATTCAGTACTTC.

This chain uses TRBV7-2 with TRBJ1-2; D possibly corresponds to TRBD1 (6 bases). V was shortened by 5 bases and J by 7 bases, with 17 bases between the two germline ends. CDR3 length equals 14 residues. Looked up from germline, CDR1 is SGHTA and CDR2 is FQGNSA. Here the CDR3 DNA reads TGTGCCAGCAGCCTACAGGGAGTTTCGTTTGGCTACACCTTC. This sequence encodes CASSLQGVSFGYTF.

The chain is built from TRBV5-1 and TRBJ2-7, with 8 bases matching TRBD1. V dropped 4 bases and J dropped 2; count of bases not matched to a gene: 8. CDR1 and CDR2 from the germline V gene are SGHRS and YFSETQ. This CDR3 spans 15 amino acids. CDR3 loop: CASSPDRATPYEQYF. In nucleotides, the CDR3 is TGCGCCAGCAGCCCGGACAGGGCAACTCCCTACGAGCAGTACTTC.

This chain links TRBV11-3 with TRBJ2-7; 9 nucleotides line up with TRBD1. J was trimmed by 7 bases and V by 2 bases; bases with no gene match: 6. The CDR3 runs 14 residues. Germline values: CDR1 SGHNT, CDR2 YENEEA. CDR3: CASSLSGTGFEQYF. The CDR3 coding sequence is TGTGCCAGCAGCTTATCCGGGACAGGGTTTGAGCAGTACTTC.

The V and J genes are TRBV14 and TRBJ2-1; 8 bases fit TRBD2. Germline V CDR1 and CDR2: SGHDN, FVKESK. The V segment lost 1 base and the J segment 4 bases; nucleotides outside the gene matches: 3. The CDR3 consists of 15 residues. The CDR3: CASSQGGRLYNEQFF. For the CDR3, the DNA is TGTGCCAGCAGCCAAGGCGGGAGGTTATACAATGAGCAGTTCTTC. Based on the CDR3 plus reference TRBV14 and TRBJ2-1, the full variable domain is EAGVTQFPSHSVIEKGQTVTLRCDPISGHDNLYWYRRVMGKEIKFLLHFVKESKQDESGMPNNRFLAERTGGTYSTLKVQPAELEDSGVYFCASSQGGRLYNEQFFGPGTRLTVL.

This clone was detected only once. The gene calls are TRBV6-6 and TRBJ2-7; no clear D. The CDR3 loop spans 14 amino acids. Trimming left V 3 bases short and J 2 bases short, with 11 bases between. Germline-derived CDR1 and CDR2 are MNHNY and SVGAGI (reference sequence). The chain's CDR3 is CASSYERVAYEQYF. The CDR3 DNA follows: TGTGCCAGCAGTTATGAAAGAGTCGCCTACGAGCAGTACTTC.

The chain uses TRBV7-9 and TRBJ2-3, with 12 bases that match TRBD2. Germline assignment: CDR1 SEHNR and CDR2 FQNEAQ (reference sequence). This CDR3 is built from 16 residues. With 5 bases clipped from V and 3 bases from J, the junction kept 6 bases outside the gene matches. The CDR3 bases are TGTGCCAGCAGCCAGCCGGGACTAGCGGGTACAGATACGCAGTATTTT. This encodes CASSQPGLAGTDTQYF.

The chain recombines TRBV19 with TRBJ2-7, with a weak D call TRBD1 (6 bases). V was pared by 3 bases and J by 5 bases, with 8 bases between. The CDR3 covers 12 residues. CDR1 is LNHDA, CDR2 SQIVND, per germline (reference sequence). The CDR3 protein is CASSIGTNEQYF. CDR3 nucleotide sequence: TGTGCCAGTAGTATTGGGACAAACGAGCAGTACTTC.

The V and J genes are TRBV27 and TRBJ2-1; perhaps TRBD2 as D (5 bases). Germline loops: CDR1 MNHEY, CDR2 SMNVEV (reference sequence). V lost 4 bases, J lost 0 bases, and 10 bases lay in between. CDR3 length: 15 residues. The CDR3 here is CASSSPGSSYNEQFF. The DNA for the CDR3 is TGTGCCAGCAGTTCGCCGGGGAGCTCCTACAATGAGCAGTTCTTC.

The chain joins TRBV20-1 to TRBJ1-1; no clear D. The length of the CDR3 is 11 residues. Germline V gene sequence: CDR1 DFQATT, CDR2 SNEGSKA (reference sequence). V was cut by 1 base and J by 11 bases, with 11 bases left in between. CDR3 sequence reads: CSARVEVVAFF. The CDR3 DNA reads as TGCAGTGCTAGAGTGGAGGTAGTTGCTTTCTTT.

This clone was observed once. This sequence joins TRBV7-8 and TRBJ2-1, with 14 bases identical to TRBD2. Germline V gives CDR1 SGHVS, CDR2 FQNEAQ. J lost 6 bases, V lost 5 bases, and 15 bases had no gene match. CDR3 length: 19 amino acids. The CDR3 reads CASSLTPGLAGALRNEQFF. CDR3 coding DNA: TGTGCCAGCAGCCTGACCCCGGGACTAGCGGGAGCTCTGCGCAATGAGCAGTTCTTC.

This rearrangement joins TRBV19 to TRBJ2-2, with a weak D call TRBD2 (6 bases). The CDR3 has 15 amino acids. V lost 1 base and J lost 7, with 13 bases in between. Per the germline V gene, CDR1 is LNHDA and CDR2 is SQIVND (reference sequence). In nucleotides, the CDR3 is TGTGCCAGTAGTATAGGACACCCGGGGGTCGGGGAGCTGTTTTTT. Encoded protein: CASSIGHPGVGELFF.

The gene calls are TRBV6-4 and TRBJ2-1, with unresolved D. V was clipped by 6 bases and J by 2 bases, with 8 bases between them. The germline V gene has CDR1 MRHNA and CDR2 SNTAGT. This CDR3 spans 13 amino acids. The CDR3 reads CASSSEPYNEQFF. The CDR3 DNA sequence: TGTGCCAGCAGCTCGGAGCCCTACAATGAGCAGTTCTTC.

The CDR3 DNA follows: TGTGCCAGCAGCTTAACAGGGAGTCATGAGCAGTTCTTC. This codes for CASSLTGSHEQFF. This chain links TRBV7-3 with TRBJ2-1; the D gene is possibly TRBD2 (5 bases). The germline gives CDR1 SGHTA, CDR2 FQGTGA. V lost 0 bases and J 8 bases, leaving 8 bases between the germline ends. The CDR3 has 13 amino acids.